One and the same sample provided the 17 T cell receptor beta chains below, sequenced in a study of regulatory T cells in long-lasting Graves disease. Time point noted: persistent/refractory GD, antithyroid drugs over 5 years with positive TRAb. Making the TCR library involved RNA that had been extracted from PBMCs. According to the study, TCR beta libraries were built with iRepertoire HTBI primers and CDR3-region Arm-PCR. TCRdb reanalysed the multiplex PCR reads using MiXCR and keeps one entry per CDR3 protein. The table includes 450,000 or so distinct CDR3 sequences, around 20% detected once. The source material was peripheral blood mononuclear cells (PBMCs), sampled when the disease was refractory, from a patient treated with antithyroid drugs. These receptors were collected from a female donor with Graves disease.

A note on this clonotype: A much larger clone sits a single nucleotide away, making a read error possible. The chain uses TRBV6-2 or TRBV6-3 and TRBJ1-1; no firm D call. Germline V lookup: CDR1 MNHEY, CDR2 SVGEGT. V was clipped by 2 bases and J by 2 bases, with 9 bases between them. The CDR3 has 14 residues. CDR3 coding DNA: TGTGCCAGCAGTTACGGCATCCCTAACACTGAAGCTTTCTTT. This encodes CASSYGIPNTEAFF.

The sample holds a few counts of this clonotype. This chain joins TRBV7-8 and TRBJ2-7, with 9 bases fitting TRBD1. V dropped 1 base and J dropped 7; count of bases not matched to a gene: 5. From germline, CDR1 is SGHVS and CDR2 FQNEAQ. CDR3 length: 14 amino acids. The CDR3 DNA reads as TGTGCCAGCAGCTTAGGTCCCGGGACAGGGGAGCAGTACTTC. This gives the protein CASSLGPGTGEQYF.

This clonotype was recorded a few times. This chain connects TRBV6-1 to TRBJ2-4; D remains ambiguous. V was trimmed by 6 bases and J by 2 bases, leaving 11 bases between them. The CDR3 runs 14 residues. Germline V gene sequence: CDR1 MNHNS, CDR2 SASEGT. The CDR3 sequence: CASSIQLSKNIQYF. Here the CDR3 DNA reads TGTGCCAGCAGCATACAGCTGTCCAAAAACATTCAGTACTTC.

This chain uses TRBV29-1 with TRBJ2-1; 8 nucleotides line up with TRBD2. V dropped 5 bases and J dropped 3; count of bases not matched to a gene: 6. Germline-derived CDR1 and CDR2 are SQVTM and ANQGSEA. The CDR3 totals 14 residues. CDR3 sequence reads: CSVRGLVNYNEQFF. CDR3 DNA: TGCAGCGTTAGGGGACTAGTTAACTACAATGAGCAGTTCTTC.

This clonotype was detected ten times or more. The chain couples TRBV6-1 to TRBJ2-6, with D hard to call. This CDR3 spans 14 amino acids. Trimming pared 6 bases from V and 2 bases from J, leaving 8 bases between. Germline CDR1 MNHNS, CDR2 SASEGT. CDR3: CASRPYTGANVLTF. The DNA for the CDR3 is TGTGCCAGCAGACCCTACACTGGGGCCAACGTCCTGACTTTC.

In this sample, this clonotype turned up many times. This chain joins TRBV3-1 and TRBJ2-7; possibly TRBD1 for D (5 bases). CDR3 size: 12 residues. The germline V and J ends were trimmed by 4 bases and 4 bases, with 8 bases remaining between them. Germline-derived CDR1 and CDR2 are LGHDT and YNNKEL (reference sequence). The CDR3 DNA reads TGTGCCAGCAGCCGTCAGGGTTACGAGCAGTACTTC. This translates into CASSRQGYEQYF.

Points on this clonotype: A read error may account for a junction end that differs from germline. The V gene is TRBV18, the J gene TRBJ1-5, with D possibly being TRBD1 (6 bases). This CDR3 spans 16 amino acids. In germline, CDR1 is KGHSH, CDR2 LQKENI. CDR3 protein: CTSSTTGAGSNQPQHF. The CDR3 DNA reads as TGTACCAGCTCTACAACGGGGGCTGGGAGCAATCAGCCCCAGCATTTT.

This clonotype was seen many times. The chain carries TRBV20-1 and TRBJ2-5, with D maybe TRBD1 (5 bases). Trimming pared 4 bases from V and 5 bases from J, leaving 17 bases between. Germline V gene lookup returns CDR1 DFQATT and CDR2 SNEGSKA (reference sequence). CDR3 length: 14 residues. The CDR3 DNA reads as TGCAGTGCTAAATCGGCCAGGGTAGGCGAGACCCAGTACTTC. This sequence encodes CSAKSARVGETQYF.

The gene calls are TRBV28 and TRBJ2-1; TRBD2 agrees at 9 bases. Per the germline V gene, CDR1 is MDHEN and CDR2 is SYDVKM. The CDR3 has 16 residues. The junction had 8 bases not matched to a gene; V was cut back by 8 bases and J by 0 bases. As DNA, the CDR3 is TGTGCCAGCGAAAAATTTAGCGGGAGCTCCTACAATGAGCAGTTCTTC. The encoded protein is CASEKFSGSSYNEQFF.

The rearrangement joins TRBV3-1 to TRBJ2-7; 7 positions match TRBD2. J lost 7 bases, V lost 0 bases, and 9 bases had no gene match. Germline V lookup: CDR1 LGHDT, CDR2 YNNKEL (reference sequence). CDR3 size: 15 residues. CDR3 nucleotide sequence: TGTGCCAGCAGCCAAGATAGACGGGAGGCTAAAGAGCAGTACTTC. This codes for CASSQDRREAKEQYF.

This clonotype was recorded many times. This sequence joins TRBV28 and TRBJ2-7; TRBD1 matches 7 bases. In germline, CDR1 is MDHEN, CDR2 SYDVKM. With 5 bases clipped from V and 3 bases from J, the junction kept 7 bases outside the gene matches. The CDR3 covers 14 residues. The CDR3 bases are TGTGCCAGCAGTAACCGGGACAGAGACTACGAGCAGTACTTC. Amino acids: CASSNRDRDYEQYF.

This clonotype was seen at least ten times. The chain carries TRBV12-3 or TRBV12-4 and TRBJ1-2; D is possibly TRBD1 (5 bases). Trimming stripped 3 bases from V and 3 bases from J, with 23 bases between. The CDR3 consists of 18 residues. Here the CDR3 reads CASSFSVSRGDGDYGYTF. CDR3 bases: TGTGCCAGCAGTTTCTCGGTTTCTAGGGGTGACGGTGACTATGGCTACACCTTC.

This chain's CDR3 is CASSIGGLLQETQYF. The CDR3 DNA follows: TGTGCCAGTAGTATAGGAGGACTCCTCCAAGAGACCCAGTACTTC. J is TRBJ2-5 and V is TRBV19; the D gene is possibly TRBD2 (5 bases). The V end lost 1 base, the J end lost 1 base, and 10 bases lay between the germline ends. The CDR3 is 15 residues long. The V gene's germline CDR1 is LNHDA and CDR2 SQIVND (reference sequence).

This chain joins TRBV15 and TRBJ1-5, with 7 bases fitting TRBD1. This CDR3 spans 15 amino acids. V gave up 5 bases and J gave up 6 bases; unmatched junction bases: 10. CDR1 is LNHNV and CDR2 is YYDKDF in the germline V gene (reference sequence). DNA of the CDR3: TGTGCCACCAGCCGAAACGAGGGGGCGGTTCAGCCCCAGCATTTT. Amino acids: CATSRNEGAVQPQHF.

Details on this clonotype: This may be a read error: a much more frequent sequence differs by one nucleotide. Because the CDR3's place on the DNA is in doubt, the DNA is left out and the CDR3 is given as listed by TCRdb. V usage is TRBV10-3 and J usage is TRBJ1-2; no DNA check was done on the table's D call, TRBD1. Per the germline V gene, CDR1 is ENHRY and CDR2 is SYGVKD. 15 amino acids form the CDR3, both terminal residues included. The CDR3 here is CAISEFGTGTYGHTF.

This clonotype was recorded many times. The chain combines TRBV24-1 with TRBJ2-2, with 7 bases matching TRBD1. Germline loops: CDR1 KGHDR, CDR2 SFDVKD. The junction had 3 bases not matched to a gene; V was cut back by 5 bases and J by 7 bases. The CDR3 consists of 13 residues. The CDR3 is CATSVRGRGELFF. In nucleotides, the CDR3 is TGTGCCACCAGTGTTAGGGGGCGCGGGGAGCTGTTTTTT.

This clonotype was detected only a few times. The chain recombines TRBV12-5 with TRBJ2-2; no clear D gene. Germline CDR1 and CDR2: LGHNT and FRNRAP. CDR3 size: 12 residues. Trimming removed 3 bases from V and 9 bases from J, with 8 bases in between. The CDR3: CASGFGPRELFF. The CDR3 bases are TGTGCTAGTGGTTTTGGCCCCCGGGAGCTGTTTTTT. Based on the CDR3 plus reference TRBV12-5 and TRBJ2-2, the full variable domain is DARVTQTPRHKVTEMGQEVTMRCQPILGHNTVFWYRQTMMQGLELLAYFRNRAPLDDSGMPKDRFSAEMPDATLATLKIQPSEPRDSAVYFCASGFGPRELFFGEGSRLTVL.